These 26 T cell receptor beta chains came from one sample sequenced in a study of T cell responses to AZD1222 COVID-19 vaccine. Repertoires were generated with immunoSEQ multiplex PCR, while TCRdb's copy carries only in-frame clones and drops some. The top ten hold roughly 6% of the sample, which has 150,000 to 200,000 clones, less than 95% seen once. Here the sequenced sample was peripheral blood, taken 28 days after the second AZD1222 dose. Source of these receptors: an adult who received the AZD1222 COVID-19 vaccine.

The chain links TRBV19 to TRBJ2-1; D may correspond to TRBD1 or TRBD2 (7 bases each). This CDR3 region has 12 residues. Trimming took 6 bases from V and 7 from J, leaving 10 bases between them. Germline lookup yields CDR1 LNHDA and CDR2 SQIVND (reference sequence). The CDR3 nucleotides are TGTGCCAGTAGCAGGGGGGGAAATGAGCAGTTCTTC. Its translation: CASSRGGNEQFF.

The V and J genes are TRBV4-1 and TRBJ1-1, with TRBD1 matching 9 bases. J lost 3 bases, V lost 1 base, and 6 bases had no gene match. Germline-derived CDR1 and CDR2 are MGHRA and YSYEKL. The CDR3 covers 16 residues. CDR3 in amino acids: CASSQAPGQGHTEAFF. CDR3 nucleotides: TGCGCCAGCAGCCAAGCTCCGGGACAGGGACACACTGAAGCTTTCTTT.

The chain joins TRBV12-3 or TRBV12-4 to TRBJ2-7, with D uncertain. Trimming shortened V by 7 bases and J by 6 bases, and 10 bases separated the two germline ends. This CDR3 region has 11 residues. Here the CDR3 reads CASKEEGEQYF. The CDR3 DNA reads TGTGCCAGCAAAGAGGAAGGCGAGCAGTACTTC.

This rearrangement joins TRBV5-1 to TRBJ1-5; 9 bases match TRBD1. Germline V CDR1 and CDR2: SGHRS, YFSETQ. This CDR3 comprises 18 residues. The J segment lost 2 bases and the V segment lost 0 bases, leaving 9 bases of the junction unmatched. CDR3 bases: TGCGCCAGCAGCTTGGACGCCGGGACAGGGTTGGGCAATCAGCCCCAGCATTTT. Translated, it gives CASSLDAGTGLGNQPQHF.

The chain couples TRBV19 to TRBJ1-6, with a possible D match to TRBD1 (5 bases). V lost 6 bases and J lost 7, with 19 bases in between. Germline CDR1 reads LNHDA; CDR2 reads SQIVND (reference sequence). This CDR3 has 16 residues. In DNA, the CDR3 is TGTGCCAGTAGCAAAAGGGCGGGACGGATCAATTCACCCCTCCACTTT. Its protein is CASSKRAGRINSPLHF. The full variable domain, rest sourced from reference TRBV19 and TRBJ1-6, is DGGITQSPKYLFRKEGQNVTLSCEQNLNHDAMYWYRQDPGQGLRLIYYSQIVNDFQKGDIAEGYSVSREKKESFPLTVTSAQKNPTAFYLCASSKRAGRINSPLHFGNGTRLTVT.

The chain recombines TRBV5-1 with TRBJ1-5; possibly TRBD1 for D (6 bases). This CDR3 spans 14 amino acids. Between the trimmed V and J ends, which lost 2 bases and 3 bases, there was a span of 9 bases. Germline lookup yields CDR1 SGHRS and CDR2 YFSETQ. This CDR3 is CASSLGQSNQPQHF. The CDR3, as DNA: TGCGCCAGCAGCTTAGGACAGTCCAATCAGCCCCAGCATTTT.

V gene TRBV11-2 combines with J gene TRBJ2-1, with TRBD2 matching over 11 bases. The V segment lost 4 bases and the J segment 5 bases; nucleotides outside the gene matches: 4. The CDR3 is made up of 15 amino acids. Germline V gene lookup returns CDR1 SGHAT and CDR2 FQNNGV. The CDR3 nucleotides are TGTGCCAGCAGCTCAACTAGCGGGGGACACAATGAGCAGTTCTTC. As protein: CASSSTSGGHNEQFF. The full variable domain, in which reference TRBV11-2 and TRBJ2-1 provide the parts outside the CDR3, is EAGVAQSPRYKIIEKRQSVAFWCNPISGHATLYWYQQILGQGPKLLIQFQNNGVVDDSQLPKDRFSAERLKGVDSTLKIQPAKLEDSAVYLCASSSTSGGHNEQFFGPGTRLTVL.

This chain connects TRBV5-1 to TRBJ1-1; the match to TRBD1 covers 8 bases. CDR3 length: 14 residues. V shed 7 bases and J 4 bases; nucleotides not matched to a gene: 9. Germline CDR1 is SGHRS and CDR2 is YFSETQ. The CDR3 DNA follows: TGCGCCAGCCAGATCGGGACAGGTGGCACTGAAGCTTTCTTT. It specifies CASQIGTGGTEAFF.

This clone was observed a single time. The chain combines TRBV7-9 with TRBJ1-2; a possible D gene is TRBD1 (6 bases). Trimming removed 5 bases from V and 4 bases from J, with 20 bases in between. The CDR3 has 16 residues. Per the germline V gene, CDR1 is SEHNR and CDR2 is FQNEAQ (reference sequence). This CDR3 reads CASSRRDKGARYGYTF. In DNA form, the CDR3 reads TGTGCCAGCAGCCGAAGGGACAAGGGAGCCCGCTATGGCTACACCTTC.

The chain combines TRBV11-2 with TRBJ1-3; no reliable D call. Germline values: CDR1 SGHAT, CDR2 FQNNGV. The CDR3 is 15 residues long. Trimming took off 1 base at V and 7 bases at J, with 14 bases between the two ends. The CDR3 DNA sequence: TGTGCCAGCAGCTTAGGGGCGGCGGCGACTAACACCATATATTTT. It specifies CASSLGAAATNTIYF.

The chain links TRBV3-1 (or the pseudogene TRBV3-2) to TRBJ2-7; no clear D gene. Trimming cost V 0 bases and J 5 bases, with 8 bases left between them. Germline V CDR1 and CDR2: LGHDT, YNNKEL (reference sequence). The CDR3 totals 13 residues. Written as DNA, the CDR3 is TGTGCCAGCAGCCAAGAGGCGTCCCACGAGCAGTACTTC. Translating it yields CASSQEASHEQYF.

The V call is TRBV18, the J call TRBJ1-6; D remains unclear. Trimming took off 2 bases at V and 8 bases at J, with 7 bases between the two ends. In germline, CDR1 is KGHSH, CDR2 LQKENI. The CDR3 runs to 13 residues. The DNA of the CDR3 is TGTGCCAGCTCACCAGGGAGGGATTCACCCCTCCACTTT. Its translation is CASSPGRDSPLHF. The variable domain in full, completed from reference TRBV18 and TRBJ1-6, reads NAGVMQNPRHLVRRRGQEARLRCSPMKGHSHVYWYRQLPEEGLKFMVYLQKENIIDESGMPKERFSAEFPKEGPSILRIQQVVRGDSAAYFCASSPGRDSPLHFGNGTRLTVT.

The chain is built from TRBV9 and TRBJ1-2; 7 positions match TRBD1. V lost 4 bases and J lost 5; bases outside the gene matches: 11. The length of the CDR3 is 15 residues. CDR1 SGDLS and CDR2 YYNGEE come from the germline V gene. CDR3 sequence: CASSSPGQVRYGYTF. The DNA of the CDR3 is TGTGCCAGCAGCTCACCTGGACAGGTGAGGTATGGCTACACCTTC.

V and J are TRBV27 and TRBJ2-6; D possibly corresponds to TRBD1 (6 bases). This CDR3 comprises 17 residues. V lost 3 bases to trimming and J lost 0 bases, with 12 bases between them. Germline V gene data show CDR1 as MNHEY and CDR2 as SMNVEV (reference sequence). CDR3 nucleotide sequence: TGTGCCAGCAGTTTTACAGGGCCTCGCTCTGGGGCCAACGTCCTGACTTTC. This gives the protein CASSFTGPRSGANVLTF. Drawing the rest from reference TRBV27 and TRBJ2-6, the complete variable domain is EAQVTQNPRYLITVTGKKLTVTCSQNMNHEYMSWYRQDPGLGLRQIYYSMNVEVTDKGDVPEGYKVSRKEKRNFPLILESPSPNQTSLYFCASSFTGPRSGANVLTFGAGSRLTVL.

V gene TRBV7-9 combines with J gene TRBJ2-3, with 15 positions matching TRBD2. V shed 4 bases, J shed 0 bases, and the junction held 2 bases outside the gene matches. Germline loops: CDR1 SEHNR, CDR2 FQNEAQ (reference sequence). The CDR3 spans 17 residues. CDR3 DNA: TGTGCCAGCAGCTCTGGGACTAGCGGGGGGAGCACAGATACGCAGTATTTT. Protein product: CASSSGTSGGSTDTQYF.

This chain links TRBV18 with TRBJ2-7, with D hard to call. Trimming removed 3 bases from V and 0 bases from J, with 12 bases in between. This CDR3 comprises 15 residues. From germline, CDR1 is KGHSH and CDR2 LQKENI. The CDR3 bases are TGTGCCAGCTCACCTAATCTAGGGTTCTCCTACGAGCAGTACTTC. Amino acid sequence: CASSPNLGFSYEQYF.

The rearrangement joins TRBV7-8 to TRBJ2-5, with unresolved D. This CDR3 comprises 14 residues. V dropped 5 bases and J dropped 4 bases, with 14 bases sitting between them. Germline V gene lookup returns CDR1 SGHVS and CDR2 FQNEAQ. In nucleotides, the CDR3 is TGTGCCAGCAGCCTTACACGGGTGGTAGAGACCCAGTACTTC. Protein product: CASSLTRVVETQYF.

The CDR3 sequence: CASSVYSGGYLSSYEQYF. CDR3 in DNA: TGTGCCAGCAGCGTATACTCAGGGGGCTACCTAAGCTCCTACGAGCAGTACTTC. The V and J genes are TRBV9 and TRBJ2-7, with 8 bases that match TRBD1. The CDR3 is 18 residues long. Unmatched junction bases numbered 12, after V lost 1 base and J lost 0 bases. Per germline, CDR1 SGDLS and CDR2 YYNGEE.

Details on this clone: One junction end disagrees with the germline gene, perhaps due to a read error. This chain uses TRBV6-4 with TRBJ1-4; a possible D gene is TRBD1 (6 bases). The CDR3 has 12 amino acids. CDR1 MRHNA and CDR2 SNTAGT come from the germline V gene. The CDR3 loop is CASSRRTVRTNF. The CDR3 coding sequence is TGTGCCAGCAGCCGGAGGACAGTCCGGACAAATTTT.

The CDR3: CASSQSPGTYEQYF. DNA of the CDR3: TGTGCCAGCAGCCAATCGCCGGGTACCTACGAGCAGTACTTC. The rearrangement joins TRBV16 to TRBJ2-7; no firm D call. The germline V and J ends were trimmed by 0 bases and 2 bases, with 8 bases remaining between them. The CDR3 length is 14 residues. Germline V lookup: CDR1 KGHSY, CDR2 FQNENV.

This clone came up a few times. V gene TRBV29-1 combines with J gene TRBJ1-2, with TRBD1 as a possible D gene (6 bases). The CDR3 is made up of 15 amino acids. Trimming cost V 7 bases and J 0 bases, with 18 bases left between them. CDR1 SQVTM and CDR2 ANQGSEA come from the germline V gene. CDR3 in amino acids: CSARLPRTANYGYTF. The CDR3, as DNA: TGCAGCGCAAGATTGCCTCGGACAGCTAACTATGGCTACACCTTC.

This chain connects TRBV29-1 to TRBJ1-2; D ambiguous. The CDR3 is 11 amino acids. Germline V gene sequence: CDR1 SQVTM, CDR2 ANQGSEA. V was pared by 7 bases and J by 1 base, with 7 bases between. CDR3 sequence reads: CSGQLNYGYTF. CDR3 nucleotides: TGCAGCGGGCAGCTTAACTATGGCTACACCTTC.

This clone came up a few times. This sequence joins TRBV7-9 and TRBJ2-2; D is possibly TRBD2 (6 bases). The germline V and J ends were trimmed by 4 bases and 5 bases, with 14 bases remaining between them. The CDR3 covers 15 residues. The germline gives CDR1 SEHNR, CDR2 FQNEAQ (reference sequence). In DNA form, the CDR3 reads TGTGCCAGCAGCTCGACTAGACTGACGACCGGGGAGCTGTTTTTT. Encoded protein: CASSSTRLTTGELFF.

The V and J genes are TRBV7-9 and TRBJ2-5; maybe TRBD2 (5 bases). The V gene's germline CDR1 is SEHNR and CDR2 FQNEAQ (reference sequence). V was trimmed by 1 base and J by 4 bases, leaving 13 bases between them. The CDR3 sequence is 15 residues long. Written as DNA, the CDR3 is TGTGCCAGCAGCTTAGGAGGTGTCGGGATAGAGACCCAGTACTTC. As protein: CASSLGGVGIETQYF.

V usage is TRBV28 and J usage is TRBJ1-5; weak D call: TRBD1 (5 bases). The CDR3 consists of 11 residues. V shed 6 bases and J shed 11 bases, with 11 bases lying between them. The germline V gene has CDR1 MDHEN and CDR2 SYDVKM. CDR3 protein: CASSPRGSQHF. The CDR3 DNA reads as TGTGCCAGCAGCCCGCGGGGGTCCCAGCATTTT.

The gene calls are TRBV28 and TRBJ1-2, with no clear D. The V gene lost 2 bases and the J gene lost 1 base, with 5 bases spanning the gap. This CDR3 comprises 13 residues. Germline CDR1 reads MDHEN; CDR2 reads SYDVKM. CDR3 loop: CASSLTGNYGYTF. CDR3 nucleotides: TGTGCCAGCAGTTTAACGGGTAACTATGGCTACACCTTC.